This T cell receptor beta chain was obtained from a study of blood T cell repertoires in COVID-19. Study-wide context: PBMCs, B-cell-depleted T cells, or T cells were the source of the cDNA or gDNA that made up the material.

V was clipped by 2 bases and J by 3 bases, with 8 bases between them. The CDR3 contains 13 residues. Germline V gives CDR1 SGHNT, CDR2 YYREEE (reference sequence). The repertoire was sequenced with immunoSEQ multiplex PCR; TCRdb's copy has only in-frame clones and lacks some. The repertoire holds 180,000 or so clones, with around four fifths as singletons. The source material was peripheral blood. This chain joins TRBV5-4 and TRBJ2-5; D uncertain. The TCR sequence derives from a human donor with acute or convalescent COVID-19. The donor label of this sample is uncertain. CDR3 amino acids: CASSFTQKETQYF. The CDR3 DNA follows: TGTGCCAGCAGCTTTACACAGAAAGAGACCCAGTACTTC.